Below, 13 T cell receptor beta chains from the same sample are listed, as sequenced in a study of blood T cell repertoires in COVID-19. Profiled with immunoSEQ multiplex PCR; TCRdb holds only in-frame clones, not every one. The table records more than 100,000 clones, 70% to 90% of them present only once. The sequencing sample was made of peripheral blood. The receptors here all came from a middle-aged man in a cohort sampled during active COVID-19.

The chain has TRBV6-4 and TRBJ2-1; TRBD2 matches 8 bases. Germline V CDR1 and CDR2: MRHNA, SNTAGT. This CDR3 comprises 14 residues. The V gene end was trimmed by 5 bases and the J gene end by 9 bases; junction bases not matched to a gene: 9. CDR3 sequence (DNA): TGTGCCAGCAGTCCGGGACTAGATCGCACTGAGCAGTTCTTC. Translating it yields CASSPGLDRTEQFF.

The rearrangement joins TRBV2 to TRBJ1-6, with D uncertain. The CDR3 totals 14 residues. Germline loops: CDR1 SNHLY, CDR2 FYNNEI. The CDR3 coding sequence is TGTGCAGCTGGGGAGGAGAGTCTAGGCTCACCCCTCCACTTT. Its translation: CAAGEESLGSPLHF.

The rearrangement uses TRBV12-3 or TRBV12-4 and TRBJ1-2; 8 bases map to TRBD1. Trimming cost V 6 bases and J 4 bases; bases outside gene matches: 4. This CDR3 region has 13 residues. This chain's CDR3 is CASRATGVYGYTF. DNA for the CDR3: TGTGCCAGCAGGGCGACAGGGGTCTATGGCTACACCTTC.

The chain employs TRBV24-1 and TRBJ2-1; D may be TRBD1 (5 bases). Germline V CDR1 and CDR2: KGHDR, SFDVKD. This CDR3 has 15 residues. The V end was cut by 4 bases, the J end by 8 bases, with 17 bases between. CDR3 nucleotide sequence: TGTGCCACCAGTGAGCCAGGGATTCTGGGCGATGAGCAGTTCTTC. It translates to CATSEPGILGDEQFF.

V and J are TRBV19 and TRBJ1-2, with 8 positions matching TRBD1. V lost 3 bases and J lost 5; bases outside the gene matches: 5. The CDR3 length is 14 residues. Germline V lookup: CDR1 LNHDA, CDR2 SQIVND (reference sequence). The CDR3 DNA reads TGTGCCAGTAGTATCTCAACAGGGGGTTATGGCTACACCTTC. Its translation is CASSISTGGYGYTF.

This rearrangement joins TRBV7-6 to TRBJ1-2; TRBD1 matches at 9 bases. J was trimmed by 7 bases and V by 0 bases; bases with no gene match: 12. The germline V gene has CDR1 SGHVS and CDR2 FNYEAQ. This CDR3 has 17 amino acids. CDR3 DNA: TGTGCCAGCAGCTTAGCCCCGACAGGGGGGATTCAAATTGGCTACACCTTC. Translation: CASSLAPTGGIQIGYTF.

This rearrangement joins TRBV2 to TRBJ1-2; D call uncertain. V gave up 5 bases and J gave up 5 bases, with 9 bases separating them. There are 12 residues in the CDR3. Per germline, CDR1 SNHLY and CDR2 FYNNEI. The CDR3 region is CASSRREYGYTF. For the CDR3, the DNA is TGTGCCAGCAGTCGGCGGGAGTATGGCTACACCTTC.

The chain employs TRBV19 and TRBJ2-5; 7 nucleotides line up with TRBD1. V trimming: 5 bases; J trimming: 2 bases; junction bases outside the gene matches: 8. The germline gives CDR1 LNHDA, CDR2 SQIVND (reference sequence). The CDR3 is made up of 15 amino acids. The CDR3 protein is CASSLRQGWQETQYF. In DNA, the CDR3 is TGTGCCAGTAGTCTTCGACAGGGATGGCAAGAGACCCAGTACTTC.

The rearrangement joins TRBV5-6 to TRBJ1-2, with 7 bases aligning to TRBD1. The CDR3 sequence is 13 residues long. The germline V gene encodes CDR1 SGHDT and CDR2 YYEEEE. The V segment lost 2 bases and the J segment 3 bases; nucleotides outside the gene matches: 1. DNA for the CDR3: TGTGCCAGCAGCTTCGGGACAGACTATGGCTACACCTTC. Amino acids: CASSFGTDYGYTF.

Only one count was recorded for this clone. The rearrangement uses TRBV6-5 and TRBJ2-1; TRBD1 matches 8 bases. V was clipped by 6 bases and J by 10 bases; unmatched bases: 5. Germline CDR1 is MNHEY and CDR2 is SVGAGI. The CDR3 length is 12 residues. CDR3 DNA: TGTGCCAGCAGGACAGGGGAAGAGGAGCAGTTCTTC. Translation gives CASRTGEEEQFF.

V gene TRBV7-3 combines with J gene TRBJ2-1; 8 bases match TRBD2. Germline V gene data show CDR1 as SGHTA and CDR2 as FQGTGA. The V and J ends lost 1 base and 15 bases, in that order; junction bases with no gene match: 8. CDR3 length: 13 amino acids. Written as DNA, the CDR3 is TGTGCCAGCAGCTTAATCCCTAGCGGGTCGTGGTTCTTC. Protein sequence: CASSLIPSGSWFF.

Here the CDR3 DNA reads TGTGCCAGCAGAGGGACATCTATGAACACTGAAGCTTTCTTT. This translates into CASRGTSMNTEAFF. J is TRBJ1-1 and V is TRBV7-9; D possibly corresponds to TRBD1 (6 bases). Germline V gives CDR1 SEHNR, CDR2 FQNEAQ (reference sequence). V dropped 6 bases and J dropped 0 bases, with 11 bases sitting between them. The CDR3 contains 14 residues.

In its sample, this clone was seen a few times. The rearrangement joins TRBV4-3 to TRBJ1-6; D not certain. This CDR3 has 15 amino acids. The V end lost 0 bases, the J end lost 2 bases, and 5 bases lay between the germline ends. The germline V gene encodes CDR1 LGHNA and CDR2 YSLEER. The CDR3 DNA is TGCGCCAGCAGCCAAGATCTAGCCTATAATTCACCCCTCCACTTT. It specifies CASSQDLAYNSPLHF.